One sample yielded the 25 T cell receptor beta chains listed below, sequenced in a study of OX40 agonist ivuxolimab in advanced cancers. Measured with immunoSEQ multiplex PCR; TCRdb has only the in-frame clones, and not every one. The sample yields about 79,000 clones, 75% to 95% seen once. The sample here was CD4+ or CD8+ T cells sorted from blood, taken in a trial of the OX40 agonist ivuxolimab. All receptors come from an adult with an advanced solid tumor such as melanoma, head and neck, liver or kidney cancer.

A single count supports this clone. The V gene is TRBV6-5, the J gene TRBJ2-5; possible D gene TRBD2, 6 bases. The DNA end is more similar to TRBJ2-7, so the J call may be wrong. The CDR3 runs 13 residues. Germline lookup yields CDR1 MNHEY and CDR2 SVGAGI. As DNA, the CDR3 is TGTGCCAGCAGTTATACGACTAGCTACGAGCAGTACTTC. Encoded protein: CASSYTTSYEQYF.

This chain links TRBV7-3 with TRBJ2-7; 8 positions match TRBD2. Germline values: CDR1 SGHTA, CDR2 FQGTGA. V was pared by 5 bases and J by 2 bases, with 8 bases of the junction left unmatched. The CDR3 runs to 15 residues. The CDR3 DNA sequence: TGTGCCAGCAGCCAAGGGAGTAGCGGGACCTACGAGCAGTACTTC. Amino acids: CASSQGSSGTYEQYF.

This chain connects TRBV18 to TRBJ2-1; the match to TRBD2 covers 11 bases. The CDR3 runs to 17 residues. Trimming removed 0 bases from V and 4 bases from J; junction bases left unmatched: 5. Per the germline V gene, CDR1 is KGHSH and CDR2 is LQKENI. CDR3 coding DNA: TGTGCCAGCTCACCACCTTCTAGCGGGAGGTCTTACAATGAGCAGTTCTTC. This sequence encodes CASSPPSSGRSYNEQFF.

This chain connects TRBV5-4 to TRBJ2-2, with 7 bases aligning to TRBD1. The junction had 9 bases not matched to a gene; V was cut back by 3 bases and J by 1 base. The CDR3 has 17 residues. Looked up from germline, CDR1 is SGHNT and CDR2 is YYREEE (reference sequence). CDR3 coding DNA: TGTGCCAGCAGCTCCTCTCCGGCAGGGGGGAACACCGGGGAGCTGTTTTTT. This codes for CASSSSPAGGNTGELFF.

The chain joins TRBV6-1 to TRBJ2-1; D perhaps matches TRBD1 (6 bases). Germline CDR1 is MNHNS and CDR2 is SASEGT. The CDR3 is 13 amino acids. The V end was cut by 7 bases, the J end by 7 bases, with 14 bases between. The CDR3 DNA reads TGTGCCAGCACCGTACTTGACAGGAATGAGCAGTTCTTC. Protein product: CASTVLDRNEQFF.

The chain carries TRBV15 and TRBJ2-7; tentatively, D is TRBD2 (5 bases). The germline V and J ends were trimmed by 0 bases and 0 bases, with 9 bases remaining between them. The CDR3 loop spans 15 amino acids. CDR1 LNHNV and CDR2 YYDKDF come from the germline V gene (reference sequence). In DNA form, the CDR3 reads TGTGCCACCAGCAGAGATACGGGGAGCTCCTACGAGCAGTACTTC. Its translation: CATSRDTGSSYEQYF.

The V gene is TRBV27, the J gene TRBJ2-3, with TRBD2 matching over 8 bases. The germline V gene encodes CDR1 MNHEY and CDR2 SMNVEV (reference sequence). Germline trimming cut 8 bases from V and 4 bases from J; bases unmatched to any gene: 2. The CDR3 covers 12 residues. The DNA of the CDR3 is TGTGCCAGCGGAGCGGGAGCAGATACGCAGTATTTT. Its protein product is CASGAGADTQYF.

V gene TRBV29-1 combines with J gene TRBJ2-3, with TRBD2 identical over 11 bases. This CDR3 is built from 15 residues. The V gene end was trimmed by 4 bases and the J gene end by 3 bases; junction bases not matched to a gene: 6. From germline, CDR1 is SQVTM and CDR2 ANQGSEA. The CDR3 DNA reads TGCAGCGTTGCGGCTGGACTAGCGGGTACAGATACGCAGTATTTT. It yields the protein CSVAAGLAGTDTQYF.

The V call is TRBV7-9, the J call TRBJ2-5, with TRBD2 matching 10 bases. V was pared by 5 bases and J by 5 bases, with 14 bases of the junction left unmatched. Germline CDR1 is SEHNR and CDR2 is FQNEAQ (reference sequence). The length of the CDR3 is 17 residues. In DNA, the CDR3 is TGTGCCAGCAGCCGAAACCCCCCAGCGGGAGGGCGTGAGACCCAGTACTTC. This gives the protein CASSRNPPAGGRETQYF. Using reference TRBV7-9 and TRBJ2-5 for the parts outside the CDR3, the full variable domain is DTGVSQNPRHKITKRGQNVTFRCDPISEHNRLYWYRQTLGQGPEFLTYFQNEAQLEKSRLLSDRFSAERPKGSFSTLEIQRTEQGDSAMYLCASSRNPPAGGRETQYFGPGTRLLVL.

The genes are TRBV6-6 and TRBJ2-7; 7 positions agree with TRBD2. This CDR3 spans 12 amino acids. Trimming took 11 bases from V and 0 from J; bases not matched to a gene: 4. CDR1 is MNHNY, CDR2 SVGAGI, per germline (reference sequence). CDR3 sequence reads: CAGGVSSYEQYF. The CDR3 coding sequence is TGTGCCGGGGGGGTTAGCTCCTACGAGCAGTACTTC.

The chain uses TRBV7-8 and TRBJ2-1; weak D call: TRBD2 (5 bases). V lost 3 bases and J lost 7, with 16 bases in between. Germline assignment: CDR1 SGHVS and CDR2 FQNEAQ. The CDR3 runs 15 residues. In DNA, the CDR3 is TGTGCCAGCAGCTTGAATGGTCTAGCTTTGAATGAGCAGTTCTTC. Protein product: CASSLNGLALNEQFF.

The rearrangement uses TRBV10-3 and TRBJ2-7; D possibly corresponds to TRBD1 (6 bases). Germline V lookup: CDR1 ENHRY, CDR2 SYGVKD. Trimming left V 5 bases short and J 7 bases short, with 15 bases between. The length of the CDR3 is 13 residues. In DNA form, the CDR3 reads TGTGCCATCAGTCCCGGCAGGGGCGGAGAGCAGTACTTC. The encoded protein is CAISPGRGGEQYF.

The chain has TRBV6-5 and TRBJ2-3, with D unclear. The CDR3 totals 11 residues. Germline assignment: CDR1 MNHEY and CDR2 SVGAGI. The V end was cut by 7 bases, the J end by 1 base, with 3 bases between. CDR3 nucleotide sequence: TGTGCCAGCAAGGGCACAGATACGCAGTATTTT. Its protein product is CASKGTDTQYF.

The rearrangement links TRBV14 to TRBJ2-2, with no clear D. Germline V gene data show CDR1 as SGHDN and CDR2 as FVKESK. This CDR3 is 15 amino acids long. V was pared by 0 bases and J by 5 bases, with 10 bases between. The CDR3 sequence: CASSQEGRATGELFF. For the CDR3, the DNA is TGTGCCAGCAGCCAAGAGGGCCGTGCTACCGGGGAGCTGTTTTTT.

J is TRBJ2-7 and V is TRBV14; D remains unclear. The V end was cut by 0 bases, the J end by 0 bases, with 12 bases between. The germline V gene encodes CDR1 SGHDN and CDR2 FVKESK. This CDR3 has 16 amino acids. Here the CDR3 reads CASSQEAGFSSYEQYF. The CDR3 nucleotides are TGTGCCAGCAGCCAAGAAGCAGGCTTTAGCTCCTACGAGCAGTACTTC.

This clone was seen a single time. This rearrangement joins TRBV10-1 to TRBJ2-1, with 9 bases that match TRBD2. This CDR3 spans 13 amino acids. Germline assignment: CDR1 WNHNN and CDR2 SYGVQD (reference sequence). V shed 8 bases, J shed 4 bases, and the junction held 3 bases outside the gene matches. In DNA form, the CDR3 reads TGCGCCAGCGGAACTAGCGGGTACAATGAGCAGTTCTTC. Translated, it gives CASGTSGYNEQFF.

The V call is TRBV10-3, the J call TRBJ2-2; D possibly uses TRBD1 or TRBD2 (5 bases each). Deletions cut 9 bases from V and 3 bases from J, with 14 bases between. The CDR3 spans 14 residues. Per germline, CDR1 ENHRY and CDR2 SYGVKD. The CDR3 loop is CAIGAGTDTGELFF. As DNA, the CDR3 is TGTGCCATTGGTGCTGGGACGGACACCGGGGAGCTGTTTTTT.

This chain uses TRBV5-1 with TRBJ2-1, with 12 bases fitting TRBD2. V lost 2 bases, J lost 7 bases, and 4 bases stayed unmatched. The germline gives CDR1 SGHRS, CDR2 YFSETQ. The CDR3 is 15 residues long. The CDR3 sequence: CASSFGLAGKNEQFF. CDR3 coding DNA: TGCGCCAGCAGCTTTGGACTAGCGGGGAAGAATGAGCAGTTCTTC. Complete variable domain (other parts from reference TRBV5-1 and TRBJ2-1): KAGVTQTPRYLIKTRGQQVTLSCSPISGHRSVSWYQQTPGQGLQFLFEYFSETQRNKGNFPGRFSGRQFSNSRSEMNVSTLELGDSALYLCASSFGLAGKNEQFFGPGTRLTVL.

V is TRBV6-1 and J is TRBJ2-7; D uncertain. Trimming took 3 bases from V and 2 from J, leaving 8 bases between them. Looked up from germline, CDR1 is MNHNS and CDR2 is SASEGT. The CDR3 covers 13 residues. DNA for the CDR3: TGTGCCAGCAGTGATCACTCCCCCTACGAGCAGTACTTC. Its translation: CASSDHSPYEQYF.

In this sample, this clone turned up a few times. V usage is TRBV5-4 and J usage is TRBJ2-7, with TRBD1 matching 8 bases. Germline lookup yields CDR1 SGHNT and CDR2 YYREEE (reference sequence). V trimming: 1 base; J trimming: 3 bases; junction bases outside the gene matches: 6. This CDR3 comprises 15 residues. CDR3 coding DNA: TGTGCCAGCAGCTTGACCCCAGGGACAGGCTACGAGCAGTACTTC. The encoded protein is CASSLTPGTGYEQYF.

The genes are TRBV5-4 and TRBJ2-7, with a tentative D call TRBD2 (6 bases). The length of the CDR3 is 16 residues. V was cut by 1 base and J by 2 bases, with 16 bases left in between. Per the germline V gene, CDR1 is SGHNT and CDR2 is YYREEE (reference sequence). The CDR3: CASSLIGGLSTYEQYF. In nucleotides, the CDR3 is TGTGCCAGCAGCTTGATCGGTGGACTATCTACCTACGAGCAGTACTTC.

The CDR3 region is CASGLVLISSTGELFF. CDR3 DNA: TGTGCTAGTGGTTTGGTATTGATCAGTTCCACCGGGGAGCTGTTTTTT. This chain connects TRBV12-5 to TRBJ2-2; D remains ambiguous. V was shortened by 0 bases and J by 4 bases, with 12 bases between the two germline ends. The CDR3 is 16 residues long. Germline CDR1 LGHNT, CDR2 FRNRAP. Full variable domain (missing parts from reference TRBV12-5 and TRBJ2-2): DARVTQTPRHKVTEMGQEVTMRCQPILGHNTVFWYRQTMMQGLELLAYFRNRAPLDDSGMPKDRFSAEMPDATLATLKIQPSEPRDSAVYFCASGLVLISSTGELFFGEGSRLTVL.

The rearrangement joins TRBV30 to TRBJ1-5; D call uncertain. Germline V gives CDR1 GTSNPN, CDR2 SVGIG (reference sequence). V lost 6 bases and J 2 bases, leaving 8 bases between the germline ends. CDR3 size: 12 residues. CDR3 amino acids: CACRLGNQPQHF. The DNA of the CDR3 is TGTGCCTGCCGGTTGGGCAATCAGCCCCAGCATTTT. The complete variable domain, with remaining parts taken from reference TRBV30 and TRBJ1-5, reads SQTIHQWPATLVQPVGSPLSLECTVEGTSNPNLYWYRQAAGRGLQLLFYSVGIGQISSEVPQNLSASRPQDRQFILSSKKLLLSDSGFYLCACRLGNQPQHFGDGTRLSIL.

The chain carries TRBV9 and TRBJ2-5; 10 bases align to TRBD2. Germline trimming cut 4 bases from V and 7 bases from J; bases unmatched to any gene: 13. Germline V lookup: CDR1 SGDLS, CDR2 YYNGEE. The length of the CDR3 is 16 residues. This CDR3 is CASSLSGRAKEATQYF. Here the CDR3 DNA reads TGTGCCAGCAGCCTCAGCGGGAGGGCCAAAGAAGCGACCCAGTACTTC.

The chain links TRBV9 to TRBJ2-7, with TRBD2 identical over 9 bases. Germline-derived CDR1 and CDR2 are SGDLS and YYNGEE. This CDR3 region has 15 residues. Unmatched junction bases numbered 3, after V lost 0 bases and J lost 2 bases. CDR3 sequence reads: CASSVASGITYEQYF. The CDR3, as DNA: TGTGCCAGCAGCGTAGCTAGCGGGATCACCTACGAGCAGTACTTC.